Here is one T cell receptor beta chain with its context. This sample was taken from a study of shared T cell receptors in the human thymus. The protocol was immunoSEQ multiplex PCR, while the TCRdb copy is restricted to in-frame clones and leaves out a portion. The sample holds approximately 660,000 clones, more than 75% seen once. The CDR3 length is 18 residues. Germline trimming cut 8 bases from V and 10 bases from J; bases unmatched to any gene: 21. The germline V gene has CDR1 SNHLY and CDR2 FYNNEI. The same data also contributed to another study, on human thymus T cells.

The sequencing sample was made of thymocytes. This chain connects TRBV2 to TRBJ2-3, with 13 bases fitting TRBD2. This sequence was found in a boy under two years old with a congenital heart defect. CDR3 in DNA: TGTGCCAGCGGATCCGGGACTAGCGGGACCCTGTCAAAAGAGGCGCAGTATTTT. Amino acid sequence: CASGSGTSGTLSKEAQYF.